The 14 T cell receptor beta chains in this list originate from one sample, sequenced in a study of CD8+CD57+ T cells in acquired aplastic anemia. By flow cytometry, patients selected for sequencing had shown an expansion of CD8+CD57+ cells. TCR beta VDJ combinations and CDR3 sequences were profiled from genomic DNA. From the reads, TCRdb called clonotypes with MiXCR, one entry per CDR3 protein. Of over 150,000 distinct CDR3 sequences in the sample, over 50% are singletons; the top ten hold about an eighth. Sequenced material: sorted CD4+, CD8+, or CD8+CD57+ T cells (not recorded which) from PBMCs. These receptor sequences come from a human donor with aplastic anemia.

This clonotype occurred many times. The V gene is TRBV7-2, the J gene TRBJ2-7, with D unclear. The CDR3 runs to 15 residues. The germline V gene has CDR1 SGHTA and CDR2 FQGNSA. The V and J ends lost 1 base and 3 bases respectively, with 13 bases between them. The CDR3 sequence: CASSLGLGSGYEQYF. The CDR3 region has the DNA TGTGCCAGCAGCTTAGGTCTGGGTAGTGGCTACGAGCAGTACTTC.

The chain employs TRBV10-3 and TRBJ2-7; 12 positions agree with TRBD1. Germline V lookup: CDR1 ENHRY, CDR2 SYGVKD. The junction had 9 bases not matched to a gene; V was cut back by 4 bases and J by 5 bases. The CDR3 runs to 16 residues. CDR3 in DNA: TGTGCCATCAGTGGAGCCTCCGGGACAGGGGGCAACGAGCAGTACTTC. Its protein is CAISGASGTGGNEQYF.

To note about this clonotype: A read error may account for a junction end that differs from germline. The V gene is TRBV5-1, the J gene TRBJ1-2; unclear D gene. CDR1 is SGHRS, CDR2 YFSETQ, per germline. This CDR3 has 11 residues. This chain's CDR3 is CASSLVDGPIF. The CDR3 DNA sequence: TGCGCCAGCAGCTTAGTAGACGGACCAATCTTC.

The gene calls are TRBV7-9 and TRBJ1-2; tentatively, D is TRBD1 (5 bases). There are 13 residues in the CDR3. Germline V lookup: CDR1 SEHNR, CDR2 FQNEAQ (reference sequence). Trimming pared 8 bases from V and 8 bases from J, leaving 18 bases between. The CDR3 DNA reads TGTGCCAGCTATGGGGCTATAGCCCACGGCTACACCTTC. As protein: CASYGAIAHGYTF.

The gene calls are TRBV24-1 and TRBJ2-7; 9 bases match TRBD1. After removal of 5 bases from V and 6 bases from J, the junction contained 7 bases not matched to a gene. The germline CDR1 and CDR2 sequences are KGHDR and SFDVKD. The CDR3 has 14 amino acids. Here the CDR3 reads CATSAGTGYSEQYF. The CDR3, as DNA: TGTGCCACCAGTGCCGGGACAGGGTACAGCGAGCAGTACTTC.

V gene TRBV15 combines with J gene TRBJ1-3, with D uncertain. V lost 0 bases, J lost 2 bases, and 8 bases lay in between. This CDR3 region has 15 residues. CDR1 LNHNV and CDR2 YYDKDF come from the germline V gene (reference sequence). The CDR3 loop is CATSRDIVPGNTIYF. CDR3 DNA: TGTGCCACCAGCAGAGATATCGTACCTGGAAACACCATATATTTT.

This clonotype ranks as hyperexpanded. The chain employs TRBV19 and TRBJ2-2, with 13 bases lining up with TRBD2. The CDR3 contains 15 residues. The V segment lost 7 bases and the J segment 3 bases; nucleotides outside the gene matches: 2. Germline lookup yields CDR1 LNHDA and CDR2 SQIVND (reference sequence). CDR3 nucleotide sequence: TGTGCCAGTATTGGGACTAGCGGGGACACCGGGGAGCTGTTTTTT. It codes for CASIGTSGDTGELFF.

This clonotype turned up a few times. DNA for the CDR3: TGTGCCAGCAGTGTGGTGGCCCAAGAGACCCAGTACTTC. Protein product: CASSVVAQETQYF. The chain is built from TRBV6-1 and TRBJ2-5; D uncertain. With 4 bases removed from V and 1 base from J, the gap between germline ends came to 7 bases. Germline CDR1 is MNHNS and CDR2 is SASEGT. The CDR3 sequence is 13 residues long.

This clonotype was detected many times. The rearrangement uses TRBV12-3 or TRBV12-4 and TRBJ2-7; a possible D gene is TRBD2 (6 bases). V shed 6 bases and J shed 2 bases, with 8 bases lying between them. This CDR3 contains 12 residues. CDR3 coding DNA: TGTGCCAGCAGCACGGGGGCCTACGAGCAGTACTTC. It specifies CASSTGAYEQYF.

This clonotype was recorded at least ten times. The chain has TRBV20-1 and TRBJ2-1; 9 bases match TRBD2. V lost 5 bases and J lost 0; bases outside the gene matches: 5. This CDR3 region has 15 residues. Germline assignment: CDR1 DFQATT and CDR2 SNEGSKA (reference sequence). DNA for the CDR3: TGCAGTGCTCCCAAGCGGGGGGCCTCCTACAATGAGCAGTTCTTC. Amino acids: CSAPKRGASYNEQFF.

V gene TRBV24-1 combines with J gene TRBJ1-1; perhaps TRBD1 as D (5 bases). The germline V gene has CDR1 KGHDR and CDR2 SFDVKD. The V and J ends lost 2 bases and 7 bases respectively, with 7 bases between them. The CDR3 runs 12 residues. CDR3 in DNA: TGTGCCACCAGTGATTCAGGGTTTGAAGCTTTCTTT. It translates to CATSDSGFEAFF.

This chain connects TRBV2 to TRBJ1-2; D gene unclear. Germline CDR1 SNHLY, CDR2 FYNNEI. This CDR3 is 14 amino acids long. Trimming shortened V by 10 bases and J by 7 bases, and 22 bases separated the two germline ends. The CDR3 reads CATFDSSEESGYTF. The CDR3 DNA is TGTGCCACCTTCGATTCGTCGGAGGAAAGTGGCTACACCTTC.

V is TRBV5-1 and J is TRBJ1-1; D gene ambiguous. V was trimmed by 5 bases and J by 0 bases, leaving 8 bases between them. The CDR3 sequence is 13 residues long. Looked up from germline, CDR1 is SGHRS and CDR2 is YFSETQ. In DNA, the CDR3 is TGCGCCAGCAGGAAACAGTTGAACACTGAAGCTTTCTTT. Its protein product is CASRKQLNTEAFF.

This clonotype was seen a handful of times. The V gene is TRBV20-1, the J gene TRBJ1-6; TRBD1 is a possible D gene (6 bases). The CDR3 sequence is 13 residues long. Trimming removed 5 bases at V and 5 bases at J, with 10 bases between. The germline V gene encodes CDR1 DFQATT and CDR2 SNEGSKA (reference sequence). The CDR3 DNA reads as TGCAGTGCTTTCGACAGGAATAATTCACCCCTCCACTTT. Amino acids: CSAFDRNNSPLHF.